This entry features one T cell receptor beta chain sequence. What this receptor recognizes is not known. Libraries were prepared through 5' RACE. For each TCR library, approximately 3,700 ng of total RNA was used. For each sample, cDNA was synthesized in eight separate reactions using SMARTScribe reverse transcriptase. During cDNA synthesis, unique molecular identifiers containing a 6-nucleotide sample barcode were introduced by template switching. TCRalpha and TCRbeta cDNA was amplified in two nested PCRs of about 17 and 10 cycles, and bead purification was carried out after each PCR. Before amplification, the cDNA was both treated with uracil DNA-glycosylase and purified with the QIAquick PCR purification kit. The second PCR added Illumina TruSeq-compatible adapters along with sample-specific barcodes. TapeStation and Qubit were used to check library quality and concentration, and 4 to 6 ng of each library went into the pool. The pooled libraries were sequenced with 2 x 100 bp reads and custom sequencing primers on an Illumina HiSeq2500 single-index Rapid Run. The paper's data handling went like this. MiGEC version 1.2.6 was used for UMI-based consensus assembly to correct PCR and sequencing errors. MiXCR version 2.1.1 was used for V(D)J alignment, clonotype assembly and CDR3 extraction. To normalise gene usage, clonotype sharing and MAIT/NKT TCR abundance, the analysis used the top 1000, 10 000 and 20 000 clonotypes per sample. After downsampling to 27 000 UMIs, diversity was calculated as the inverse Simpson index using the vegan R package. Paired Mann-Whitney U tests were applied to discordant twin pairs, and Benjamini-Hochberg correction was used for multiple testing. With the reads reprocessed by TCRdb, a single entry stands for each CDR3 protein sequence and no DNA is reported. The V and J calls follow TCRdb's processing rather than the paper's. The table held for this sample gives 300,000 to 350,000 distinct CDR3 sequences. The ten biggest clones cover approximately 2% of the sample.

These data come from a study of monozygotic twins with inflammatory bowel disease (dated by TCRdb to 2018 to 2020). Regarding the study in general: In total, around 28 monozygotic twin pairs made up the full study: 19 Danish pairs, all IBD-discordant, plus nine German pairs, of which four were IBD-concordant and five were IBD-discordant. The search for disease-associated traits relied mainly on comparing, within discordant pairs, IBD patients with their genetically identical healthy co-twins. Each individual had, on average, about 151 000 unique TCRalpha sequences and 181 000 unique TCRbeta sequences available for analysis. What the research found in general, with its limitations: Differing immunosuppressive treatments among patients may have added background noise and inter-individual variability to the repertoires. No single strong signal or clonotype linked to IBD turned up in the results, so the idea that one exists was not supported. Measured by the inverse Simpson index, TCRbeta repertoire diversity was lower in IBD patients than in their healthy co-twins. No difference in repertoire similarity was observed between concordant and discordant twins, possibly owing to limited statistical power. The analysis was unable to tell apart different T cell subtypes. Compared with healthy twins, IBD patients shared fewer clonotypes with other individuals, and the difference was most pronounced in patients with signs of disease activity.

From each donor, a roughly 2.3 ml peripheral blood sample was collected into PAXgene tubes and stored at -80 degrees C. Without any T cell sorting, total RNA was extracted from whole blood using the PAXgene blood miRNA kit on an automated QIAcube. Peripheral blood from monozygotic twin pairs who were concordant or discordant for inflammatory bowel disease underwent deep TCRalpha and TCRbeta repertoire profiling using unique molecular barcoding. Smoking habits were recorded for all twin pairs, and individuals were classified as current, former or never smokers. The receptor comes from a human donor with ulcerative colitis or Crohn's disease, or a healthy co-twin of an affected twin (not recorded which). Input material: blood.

The CDR3 amino acid sequence is: CASAGTPFYEQYF. The chain was built from TRBV12-5 and TRBJ2-7; TCRdb's D gene call, TRBD1, goes unchecked for lack of DNA. There are 13 amino acids in the CDR3, from cysteine to phenylalanine inclusive. This entry has no DNA. CDR1 and CDR2 are read off the germline V gene as LGHNT and FRNRAP.